These 27 T cell receptor beta chains share one sample of origin, sequenced in a study of T cell responses to AZD1222 COVID-19 vaccine. Repertoires were generated with immunoSEQ multiplex PCR, while TCRdb's copy carries only in-frame clones and drops some. Of tens of thousands of clones in the sample, 89% are singletons; the top ten hold about 9.3%. Sequenced here: peripheral blood, sampled 28 days after the second AZD1222 dose. The source of these receptors is an adult who received the AZD1222 COVID-19 vaccine.

The chain is built from TRBV19 and TRBJ1-3, with 7 bases identical to TRBD1. Germline assignment: CDR1 LNHDA and CDR2 SQIVND (reference sequence). Unmatched junction bases numbered 6, after V lost 0 bases and J lost 4 bases. CDR3 length equals 16 residues. The CDR3: CASSIDFGTEGNTIYF. CDR3 DNA: TGTGCCAGTAGTATAGATTTCGGGACAGAAGGAAACACCATATATTTT.

The genes are TRBV7-9 and TRBJ1-3, with 8 nucleotides matching TRBD1. V dropped 4 bases and J dropped 2; count of bases not matched to a gene: 4. The CDR3 totals 15 residues. Germline V gene data show CDR1 as SEHNR and CDR2 as FQNEAQ (reference sequence). The CDR3 bases are TGTGCCAGCAGCTCAGGGACAGGTCCTGGAAACACCATATATTTT. Its protein product is CASSSGTGPGNTIYF.

This chain joins TRBV2 and TRBJ2-4; perhaps TRBD1 as D (6 bases). The CDR3 has 17 amino acids. V was clipped by 7 bases and J by 0 bases, with 19 bases between them. Per germline, CDR1 SNHLY and CDR2 FYNNEI. DNA of the CDR3: TGTGCCAGCATGGGCAGGGGTCGTGGGATAGCCAAAAACATTCAGTACTTC. This translates into CASMGRGRGIAKNIQYF.

The chain has TRBV7-2 and TRBJ1-1; possibly TRBD1 for D (5 bases). CDR3 length: 15 residues. Trimming shortened V by 3 bases and J by 1 base, and 12 bases separated the two germline ends. In germline, CDR1 is SGHTA, CDR2 FQGNSA. The DNA of the CDR3 is TGTGCCAGCAGCTTGATTCAGGGTTCGAACACTGAAGCTTTCTTT. It is translated as CASSLIQGSNTEAFF. Looking up the rest from reference TRBV7-2 and TRBJ1-1 gives the full variable domain: GAGVSQSPSNKVTEKGKDVELRCDPISGHTALYWYRQSLGQGLEFLIYFQGNSAPDKSGLPSDRFSAERTGGSVSTLTIQRTQQEDSAVYLCASSLIQGSNTEAFFGQGTRLTVV.

This clone was picked up one time. V usage is TRBV6-5 and J usage is TRBJ2-6; D uncertain. Germline CDR1 is MNHEY and CDR2 is SVGAGI. The CDR3 has 11 amino acids. V lost 8 bases to trimming and J lost 4 bases, with 3 bases between them. The CDR3 here is CASSGANVLTF. CDR3 coding DNA: TGTGCCAGCTCCGGGGCCAACGTCCTGACTTTC.

The rearrangement links TRBV11-2 to TRBJ1-3; no clear D gene. The CDR3 length is 13 residues. V gave up 4 bases and J gave up 7 bases, with 11 bases separating them. The germline V gene encodes CDR1 SGHAT and CDR2 FQNNGV. The CDR3 spells CASSSISGNTIYF. The CDR3 bases are TGTGCCAGCAGCTCCATTAGCGGGAACACCATATATTTT.

The chain joins TRBV28 to TRBJ1-2; 8 bases fit TRBD1. This CDR3 has 13 residues. The junction had 1 base not matched to a gene; V was cut back by 3 bases and J by 4 bases. Germline CDR1 reads MDHEN; CDR2 reads SYDVKM. CDR3 DNA sequence: TGTGCCAGCAGTTTGGGACAGGTCTATGGCTACACCTTC. Translation: CASSLGQVYGYTF.

This sequence joins TRBV7-3 and TRBJ2-1; 15 positions match TRBD2. This CDR3 is 17 amino acids long. CDR1 SGHTA and CDR2 FQGTGA come from the germline V gene. V was pared by 0 bases and J by 6 bases, with 3 bases of the junction left unmatched. CDR3 region: CASSLTGLAGGFNEQFF. The CDR3 region has the DNA TGTGCCAGCAGCTTAACGGGACTAGCGGGGGGCTTCAATGAGCAGTTCTTC.

The chain recombines TRBV28 with TRBJ2-7, with D maybe TRBD1 (5 bases). Germline V gene sequence: CDR1 MDHEN, CDR2 SYDVKM. Trimming shortened V by 11 bases and J by 7 bases, and 12 bases separated the two germline ends. The CDR3 consists of 10 residues. The CDR3 DNA reads as TGTGCCTTAAGGGGCCGAGAGCAGTACTTC. Translation: CALRGREQYF.

This chain joins TRBV11-2 and TRBJ2-1; D is ambiguous. Germline V gives CDR1 SGHAT, CDR2 FQNNGV. V gave up 0 bases and J gave up 6 bases, with 9 bases separating them. The CDR3 length is 14 residues. In DNA form, the CDR3 reads TGTGCCAGCAGCTTAGACGACGCACCCAATGAGCAGTTCTTC. It is translated as CASSLDDAPNEQFF.

The V and J genes are TRBV5-1 and TRBJ2-3; 11 bases align to TRBD1. Trimming at V came to 3 bases and at J to 5 bases, leaving 2 bases not matched to a gene. Germline V gives CDR1 SGHRS, CDR2 YFSETQ. This CDR3 region has 14 residues. CDR3 nucleotides: TGCGCCAGCAGCTCGGGACAGGGGGGAGATACGCAGTATTTT. Its protein product is CASSSGQGGDTQYF.

V gene TRBV28 combines with J gene TRBJ1-5, with D possibly matching TRBD1 (6 bases). V dropped 3 bases and J dropped 6 bases, with 12 bases sitting between them. Germline CDR1 MDHEN, CDR2 SYDVKM. The CDR3 contains 14 residues. The CDR3 is CASSFVSGAQPQHF. As DNA, the CDR3 is TGTGCCAGCAGTTTCGTCTCAGGGGCTCAGCCCCAGCATTTT.

The J gene is TRBJ2-5, the V gene TRBV5-1, with 9 bases identical to TRBD1. Unmatched junction bases numbered 4, after V lost 3 bases and J lost 1 base. Per germline, CDR1 SGHRS and CDR2 YFSETQ. The length of the CDR3 is 15 residues. This CDR3 is CASSSGTGPQETQYF. Here the CDR3 DNA reads TGCGCCAGCAGCTCCGGGACAGGGCCCCAAGAGACCCAGTACTTC.

This rearrangement joins TRBV6-6 to TRBJ2-2; 16 bases agree with TRBD2. The J segment lost 2 bases and the V segment lost 5 bases, leaving 11 bases of the junction unmatched. This CDR3 region has 20 residues. Germline assignment: CDR1 MNHNY and CDR2 SVGAGI (reference sequence). The CDR3 here is CASSQGTSGGALLNTGELFF. In DNA form, the CDR3 reads TGTGCCAGCAGTCAGGGGACTAGCGGGGGGGCCTTGCTTAACACCGGGGAGCTGTTTTTT.

The V and J genes are TRBV27 and TRBJ2-7; D possibly uses TRBD1 or TRBD2 (6 bases each). Per the germline V gene, CDR1 is MNHEY and CDR2 is SMNVEV (reference sequence). There are 14 residues in the CDR3. V was trimmed by 2 bases and J by 5 bases, leaving 13 bases between them. CDR3 DNA sequence: TGTGCCAGCAGTTTAGAGGGGGGCTTGGACGAGCAGTACTTC. Translating it yields CASSLEGGLDEQYF.

The chain recombines TRBV18 with TRBJ2-2; D tentatively fits TRBD1 or TRBD2 (5 bases each). The V end was cut by 7 bases, the J end by 4 bases, with 7 bases between. CDR1 and CDR2 (germline): KGHSH, LQKENI. The CDR3 is 12 amino acids. CDR3 DNA: TGTGCCAGCTTGAGGGGCACCGGGGAGCTGTTTTTT. It codes for CASLRGTGELFF.

With respect to this clone: Other DNA sequences within the sample encode an identical CDR3. V and J are TRBV5-1 and TRBJ1-2; no clear D gene. Trimming stripped 0 bases from V and 5 bases from J, with 5 bases between. Germline CDR1 and CDR2: SGHRS and YFSETQ. The CDR3 covers 12 residues. The CDR3 nucleotides read TGCGCCAGCAGCTTGGCCGGGTATGGCTACACCTTC. Its protein product is CASSLAGYGYTF.

The chain is built from TRBV15 and TRBJ2-1, with TRBD2 as a possible D gene (7 bases). Between the trimmed V and J ends, which lost 5 bases and 8 bases, there was a span of 19 bases. The CDR3 spans 15 residues. The V gene's germline CDR1 is LNHNV and CDR2 YYDKDF (reference sequence). The CDR3 protein is CATSRGGTISDEQFF. CDR3 DNA: TGTGCCACCAGCCGCGGGGGCACCATTTCGGATGAGCAGTTCTTC.

The V call is TRBV28, the J call TRBJ1-5, with a weak D call TRBD1 (5 bases). Trimming removed 7 bases from V and 4 bases from J, with 14 bases in between. The CDR3 consists of 14 residues. Germline CDR1 and CDR2: MDHEN and SYDVKM. CDR3 bases: TGTGCCAGCACCACGGGGGGTCTAAATCAGCCCCAGCATTTT. Amino acids: CASTTGGLNQPQHF.

The chain combines TRBV5-8 with TRBJ2-7; D gene unclear. Germline CDR1 reads SGHTS; CDR2 reads YDEGEE. The CDR3 runs 11 residues. Deletions cut 4 bases from V and 4 bases from J, with 6 bases between. CDR3 bases: TGTGCCAGCAGCCCCTTTTACGAGCAGTACTTC. Its translation: CASSPFYEQYF.

The V call is TRBV7-9, the J call TRBJ2-4, with D tentatively TRBD2 (6 bases). Trimming cost V 4 bases and J 3 bases, with 16 bases left between them. CDR1 and CDR2 from the germline V gene are SEHNR and FQNEAQ (reference sequence). The CDR3 is 16 amino acids. The CDR3 DNA follows: TGTGCCAGCAGCTCCCGGGTAGGAGGGGACAAAAACATTCAGTACTTC. Amino acid sequence: CASSSRVGGDKNIQYF.

The genes are TRBV30 and TRBJ2-2, with 10 bases that match TRBD2. The CDR3 is 15 residues long. In germline, CDR1 is GTSNPN, CDR2 SVGIG (reference sequence). Germline trimming cut 1 base from V and 4 bases from J; bases unmatched to any gene: 3. The CDR3 DNA sequence: TGTGCCTGGAGTGGGCTAGCGGGGGCCACCGGGGAGCTGTTTTTT. This gives the protein CAWSGLAGATGELFF.

In its sample, this clone was seen once. The J gene is TRBJ2-4, the V gene TRBV19; 10 bases map to TRBD2. CDR1 and CDR2 (germline): LNHDA, SQIVND (reference sequence). V dropped 7 bases and J dropped 5; count of bases not matched to a gene: 11. The CDR3 covers 16 residues. Here the CDR3 DNA reads TGTGCCAGTACCGGAAGACTAGCGGGTGTCCAAAACATTCAGTACTTC. Translating it yields CASTGRLAGVQNIQYF.

The V gene is TRBV5-1, the J gene TRBJ2-2; D perhaps matches TRBD1 (5 bases). Trimming shortened V by 4 bases and J by 0 bases, and 10 bases separated the two germline ends. The CDR3 has 15 amino acids. CDR1 and CDR2 from the germline V gene are SGHRS and YFSETQ. CDR3: CASSADSPNTGELFF. In DNA, the CDR3 is TGCGCCAGCAGCGCCGACAGTCCGAACACCGGGGAGCTGTTTTTT.

The chain recombines TRBV24-1 with TRBJ1-2; D perhaps matches TRBD1 (5 bases). Germline V lookup: CDR1 KGHDR, CDR2 SFDVKD. Between the trimmed V and J ends, which lost 0 bases and 7 bases, there was a span of 11 bases. The CDR3 is 14 residues long. In nucleotides, the CDR3 is TGTGCCACCAGTGATTTGGGAGGGACGGGTGGCTACACCTTC. Amino acid sequence: CATSDLGGTGGYTF.

DNA of the CDR3: TGTGCCAGCAGACAACCGATGAGGGGTCCGGCGTACTTC. As protein: CASRQPMRGPAYF. The chain is built from TRBV28 and TRBJ2-7; D may be TRBD1 or TRBD2 (5 bases each). CDR3 size: 13 residues. The germline V and J ends were trimmed by 6 bases and 12 bases, with 21 bases remaining between them. The V gene's germline CDR1 is MDHEN and CDR2 SYDVKM.

In its sample, this clone was seen once. J is TRBJ1-4 and V is TRBV5-1; the D is unclear. Trimming shortened V by 0 bases and J by 4 bases, and 7 bases separated the two germline ends. The CDR3 contains 14 residues. The germline CDR1 and CDR2 sequences are SGHRS and YFSETQ. The CDR3 DNA reads as TGCGCCAGCAGCTTGGGACGGCTTAATGAAAAACTGTTTTTT. It specifies CASSLGRLNEKLFF.